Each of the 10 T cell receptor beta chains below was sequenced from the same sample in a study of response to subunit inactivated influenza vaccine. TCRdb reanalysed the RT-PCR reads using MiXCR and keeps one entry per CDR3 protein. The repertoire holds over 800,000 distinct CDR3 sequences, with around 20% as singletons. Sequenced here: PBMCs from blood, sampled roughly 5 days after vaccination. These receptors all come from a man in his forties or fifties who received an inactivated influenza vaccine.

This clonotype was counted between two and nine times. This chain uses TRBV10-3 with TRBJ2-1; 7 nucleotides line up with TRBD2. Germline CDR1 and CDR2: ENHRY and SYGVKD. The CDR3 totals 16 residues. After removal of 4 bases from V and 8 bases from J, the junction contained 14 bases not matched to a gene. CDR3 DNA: TGTGCCATCAGTGCGACACTAGCGATCGCTGGCGATGAGCAGTTCTTC. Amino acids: CAISATLAIAGDEQFF.

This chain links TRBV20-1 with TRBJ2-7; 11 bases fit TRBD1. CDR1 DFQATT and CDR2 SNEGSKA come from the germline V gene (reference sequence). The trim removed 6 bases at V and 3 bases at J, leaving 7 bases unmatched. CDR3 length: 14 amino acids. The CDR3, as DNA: TGCAGTGCCCCACCCGGGACAGGGGGCTACGAGCAGTACTTC. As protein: CSAPPGTGGYEQYF.

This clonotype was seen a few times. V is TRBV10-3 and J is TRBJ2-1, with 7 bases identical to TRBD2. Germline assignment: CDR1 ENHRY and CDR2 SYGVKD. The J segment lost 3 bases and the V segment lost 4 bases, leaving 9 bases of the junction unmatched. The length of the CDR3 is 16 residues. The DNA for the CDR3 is TGTGCCATCAGTGCCAACGGGACTACCAGCTACAATGAGCAGTTCTTC. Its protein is CAISANGTTSYNEQFF.

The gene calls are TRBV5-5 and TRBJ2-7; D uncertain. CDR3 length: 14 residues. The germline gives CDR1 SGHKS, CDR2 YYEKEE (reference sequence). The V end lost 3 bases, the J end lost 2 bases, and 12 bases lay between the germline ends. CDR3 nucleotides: TGTGCCAGCAGCTCATACTCGAGTACCTACGAGCAGTACTTC. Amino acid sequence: CASSSYSSTYEQYF.

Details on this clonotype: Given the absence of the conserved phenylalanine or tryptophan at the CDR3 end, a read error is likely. The CDR3 DNA reads TGTGCCAGCAGCTTAGGGAAAAAAGATACGCAGTATTAT. Translation: CASSLGKKDTQYY. The rearrangement links TRBV7-2 to TRBJ2-3; D not certain. Germline CDR1 SGHTA, CDR2 FQGNSA. The length of the CDR3 is 13 residues. V lost 1 base, J lost 5 bases, and 7 bases lay in between.

DNA for the CDR3: TGTGCCAGCAGTTTGTCATCGGGGGAGAACGAGCAGTACTTC. Translated, it gives CASSLSSGENEQYF. The rearrangement joins TRBV12-3 or TRBV12-4 to TRBJ2-7; D is possibly TRBD2 (6 bases). This CDR3 is 14 amino acids long. Trimming took off 3 bases at V and 5 bases at J, with 14 bases between the two ends.

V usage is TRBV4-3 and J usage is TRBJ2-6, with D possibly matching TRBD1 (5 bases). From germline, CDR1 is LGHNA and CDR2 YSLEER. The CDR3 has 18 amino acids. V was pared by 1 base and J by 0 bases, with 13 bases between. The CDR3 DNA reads TGCGCCAGCAGCCAAGCCACAGGCGGAGCCTCTGGGGCCAACGTCCTGACTTTC. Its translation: CASSQATGGASGANVLTF.

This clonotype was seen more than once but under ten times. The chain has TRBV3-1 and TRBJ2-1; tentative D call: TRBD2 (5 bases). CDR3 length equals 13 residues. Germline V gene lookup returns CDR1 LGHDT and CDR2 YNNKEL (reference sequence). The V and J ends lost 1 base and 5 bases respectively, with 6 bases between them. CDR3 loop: CASSQVSDNEQFF. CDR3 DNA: TGTGCCAGCAGCCAAGTTAGCGACAATGAGCAGTTCTTC.

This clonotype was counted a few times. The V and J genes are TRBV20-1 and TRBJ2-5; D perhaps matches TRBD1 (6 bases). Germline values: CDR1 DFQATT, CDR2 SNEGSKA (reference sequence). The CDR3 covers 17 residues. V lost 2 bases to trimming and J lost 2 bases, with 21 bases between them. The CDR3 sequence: CSARSVQGPFLQETQYF. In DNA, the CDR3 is TGCAGTGCTAGATCCGTACAGGGCCCCTTCCTACAAGAGACCCAGTACTTC.

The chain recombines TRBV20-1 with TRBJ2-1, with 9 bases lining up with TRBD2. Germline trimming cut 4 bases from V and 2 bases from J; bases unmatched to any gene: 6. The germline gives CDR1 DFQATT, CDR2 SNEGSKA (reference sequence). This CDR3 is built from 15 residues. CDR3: CSAKTGTSPYNEQFF. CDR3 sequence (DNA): TGCAGTGCTAAAACCGGGACTAGCCCCTACAATGAGCAGTTCTTC.